This T cell receptor (beta chain) was profiled in a study of regulatory T cells in long-lasting Graves disease. As for the study in general: Persistent Graves' disease meant over 5 years of antithyroid drugs with positive TSH receptor antibodies. Study results and limitations: When disease was persistent, TRBV28, TRBJ1-2 and TRBJ2-5 were the favored segments. Researchers examined only peripheral blood and not thyroid tissue.

This CDR3 has 14 residues. CDR1 is LNHNV and CDR2 is YYDKDF in the germline V gene (reference sequence). Trimming cost V 3 bases and J 7 bases; bases outside gene matches: 8. Time point described: persistent/refractory GD, antithyroid drugs over 5 years with positive TRAb. RNA extracted from PBMCs served as the sequencing template. Investigators prepared the TCR beta libraries by applying iRepertoire HTBI primers and Arm-PCR of CDR3 regions. In TCRdb, the multiplex PCR reads were re-called with MiXCR into one record per CDR3 protein. The table records about 470,000 distinct CDR3 sequences, roughly 20% of them present only once. In regard to this clonotype: Its target is unknown.

The source material was peripheral blood mononuclear cells (PBMCs), sampled when the disease was refractory, from a patient treated with antithyroid drugs. The TCR comes from a female donor with Graves disease. The chain couples TRBV15 to TRBJ2-7, with 8 bases identical to TRBD1. The CDR3 region has the DNA TGTGCCACCAGCAGGGGCGGACAGGGAAGGGAGCAGTACTTC. Protein: CATSRGGQGREQYF.